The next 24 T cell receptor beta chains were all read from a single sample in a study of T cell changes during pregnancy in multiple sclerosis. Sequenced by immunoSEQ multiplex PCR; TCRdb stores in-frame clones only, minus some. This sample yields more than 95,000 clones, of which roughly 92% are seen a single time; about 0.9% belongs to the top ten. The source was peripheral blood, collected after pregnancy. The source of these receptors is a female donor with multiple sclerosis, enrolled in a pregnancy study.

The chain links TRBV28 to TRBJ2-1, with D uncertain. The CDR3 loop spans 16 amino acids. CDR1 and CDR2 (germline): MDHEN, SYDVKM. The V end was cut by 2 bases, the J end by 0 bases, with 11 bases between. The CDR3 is CASSLTEKSSYNEQFF. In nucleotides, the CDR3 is TGTGCCAGCAGTTTAACGGAGAAGAGCTCCTACAATGAGCAGTTCTTC. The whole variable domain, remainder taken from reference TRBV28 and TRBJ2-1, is DVKVTQSSRYLVKRTGEKVFLECVQDMDHENMFWYRQDPGLGLRLIYFSYDVKMKEKGDIPEGYSVSREKKERFSLILESASTNQTSMYLCASSLTEKSSYNEQFFGPGTRLTVL.

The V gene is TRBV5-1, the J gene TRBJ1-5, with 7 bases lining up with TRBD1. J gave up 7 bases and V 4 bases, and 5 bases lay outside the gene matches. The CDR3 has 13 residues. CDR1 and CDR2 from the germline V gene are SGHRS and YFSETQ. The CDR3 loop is CASSPEGQQPQHF. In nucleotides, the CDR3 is TGCGCCAGCAGCCCCGAGGGACAGCAGCCCCAGCATTTT.

CDR3 protein: CASSFLLSYEQYF. The CDR3 DNA follows: TGTGCCAGCAGTTTCCTTCTGTCCTACGAGCAGTACTTC. J is TRBJ2-7 and V is TRBV27; D uncertain. This CDR3 has 13 amino acids. Trimming took off 3 bases at V and 1 base at J, with 7 bases between the two ends. Looked up from germline, CDR1 is MNHEY and CDR2 is SMNVEV (reference sequence).

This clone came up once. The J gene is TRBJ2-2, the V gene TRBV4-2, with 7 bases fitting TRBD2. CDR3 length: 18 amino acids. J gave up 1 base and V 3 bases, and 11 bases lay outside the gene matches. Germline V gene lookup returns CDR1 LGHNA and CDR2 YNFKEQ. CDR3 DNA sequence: TGTGCCAGCAGCCACCAAAAAGCGGGAAAAGGGAACACCGGGGAGCTGTTTTTT. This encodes CASSHQKAGKGNTGELFF.

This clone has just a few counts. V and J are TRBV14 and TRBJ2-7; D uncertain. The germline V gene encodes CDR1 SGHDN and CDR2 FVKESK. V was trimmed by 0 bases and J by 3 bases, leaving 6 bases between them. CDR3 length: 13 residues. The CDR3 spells CASSQDSVYEQYF. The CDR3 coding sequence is TGTGCCAGCAGCCAAGACTCCGTCTACGAGCAGTACTTC.

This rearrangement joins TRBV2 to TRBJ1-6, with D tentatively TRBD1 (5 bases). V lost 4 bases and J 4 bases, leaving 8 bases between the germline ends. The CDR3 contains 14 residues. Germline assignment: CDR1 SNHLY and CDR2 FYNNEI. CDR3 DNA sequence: TGTGCCAGCAGTGGAGACAGATATAATTCACCCCTCCACTTT. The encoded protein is CASSGDRYNSPLHF.

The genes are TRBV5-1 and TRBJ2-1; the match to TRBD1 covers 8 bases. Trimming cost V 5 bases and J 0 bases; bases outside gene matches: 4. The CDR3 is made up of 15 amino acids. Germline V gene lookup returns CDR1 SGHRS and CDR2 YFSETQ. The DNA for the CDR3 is TGCGCCAGCAGGGACAGGGATAGCTCCTACAATGAGCAGTTCTTC. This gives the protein CASRDRDSSYNEQFF.

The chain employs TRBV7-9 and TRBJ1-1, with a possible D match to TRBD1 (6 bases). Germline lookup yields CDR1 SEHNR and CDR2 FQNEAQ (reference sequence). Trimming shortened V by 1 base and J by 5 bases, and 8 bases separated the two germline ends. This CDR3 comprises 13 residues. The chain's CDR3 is CASSLEQGTEAFF. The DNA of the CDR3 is TGTGCCAGCAGCTTAGAACAGGGAACTGAAGCTTTCTTT.

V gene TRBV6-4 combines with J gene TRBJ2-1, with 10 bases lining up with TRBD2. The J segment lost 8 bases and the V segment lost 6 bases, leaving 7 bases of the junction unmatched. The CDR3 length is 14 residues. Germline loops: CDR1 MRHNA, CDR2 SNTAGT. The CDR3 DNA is TGTGCCAGCAGCCCGGGTCTAGCGGGAGATGAGCAGTTCTTC. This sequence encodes CASSPGLAGDEQFF.

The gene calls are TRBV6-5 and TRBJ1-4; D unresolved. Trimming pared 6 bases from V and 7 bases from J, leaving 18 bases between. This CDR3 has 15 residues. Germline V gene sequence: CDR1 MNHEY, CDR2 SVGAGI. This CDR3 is CASSPGRPGGEKLFF. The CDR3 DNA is TGTGCCAGCAGCCCCGGGAGGCCCGGCGGTGAAAAACTGTTTTTT.

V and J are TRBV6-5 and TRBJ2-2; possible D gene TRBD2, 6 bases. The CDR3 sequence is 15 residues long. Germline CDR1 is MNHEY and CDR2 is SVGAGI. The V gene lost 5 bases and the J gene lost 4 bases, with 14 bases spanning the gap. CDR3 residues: CASSPSWGGTGELFF. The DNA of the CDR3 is TGTGCCAGCAGTCCATCATGGGGAGGCACCGGGGAGCTGTTTTTT.

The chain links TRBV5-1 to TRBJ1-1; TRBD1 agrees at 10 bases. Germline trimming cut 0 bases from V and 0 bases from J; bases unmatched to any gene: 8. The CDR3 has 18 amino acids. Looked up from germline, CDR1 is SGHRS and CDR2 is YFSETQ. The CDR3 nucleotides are TGCGCCAGCAGCTTGGAACCGGGACAGGGGTTCATGAACACTGAAGCTTTCTTT. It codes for CASSLEPGQGFMNTEAFF. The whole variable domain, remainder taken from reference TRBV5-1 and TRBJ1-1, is KAGVTQTPRYLIKTRGQQVTLSCSPISGHRSVSWYQQTPGQGLQFLFEYFSETQRNKGNFPGRFSGRQFSNSRSEMNVSTLELGDSALYLCASSLEPGQGFMNTEAFFGQGTRLTVV.

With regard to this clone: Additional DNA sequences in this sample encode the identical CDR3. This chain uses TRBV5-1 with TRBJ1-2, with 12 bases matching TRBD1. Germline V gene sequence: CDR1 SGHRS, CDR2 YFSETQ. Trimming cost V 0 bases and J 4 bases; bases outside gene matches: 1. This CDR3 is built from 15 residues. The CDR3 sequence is CASSLAGQGAYGYTF. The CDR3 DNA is TGCGCCAGCAGCTTGGCGGGACAGGGGGCCTATGGCTACACCTTC.

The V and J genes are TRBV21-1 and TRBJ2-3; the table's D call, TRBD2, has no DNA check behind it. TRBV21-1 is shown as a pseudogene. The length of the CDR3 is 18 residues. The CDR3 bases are TGTGCCAGCAGCGGAATAGCGGGGGGGTGTTTGAGCACAGATACGCAGTATTTT. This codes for CASSGIAGGCLSTDTQYF.

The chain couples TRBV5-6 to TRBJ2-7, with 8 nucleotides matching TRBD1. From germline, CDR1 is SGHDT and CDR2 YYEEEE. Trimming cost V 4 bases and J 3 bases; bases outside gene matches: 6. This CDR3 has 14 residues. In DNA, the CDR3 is TGTGCCAGCAGCCCTGGACAGGGACACTACGAGCAGTACTTC. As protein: CASSPGQGHYEQYF.

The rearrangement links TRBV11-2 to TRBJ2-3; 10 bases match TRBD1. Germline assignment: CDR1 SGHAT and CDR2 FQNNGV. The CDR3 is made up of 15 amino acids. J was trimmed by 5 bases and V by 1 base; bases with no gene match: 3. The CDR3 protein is CASSLGDRGLDTQYF. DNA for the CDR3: TGTGCCAGCAGCTTAGGGGACAGGGGCCTAGATACGCAGTATTTT.

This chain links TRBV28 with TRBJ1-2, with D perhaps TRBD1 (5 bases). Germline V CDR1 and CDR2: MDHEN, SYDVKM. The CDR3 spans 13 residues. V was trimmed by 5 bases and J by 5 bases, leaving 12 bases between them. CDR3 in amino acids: CASSAPGRYGYTF. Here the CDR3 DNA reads TGTGCCAGCAGTGCGCCAGGGAGGTATGGCTACACCTTC.

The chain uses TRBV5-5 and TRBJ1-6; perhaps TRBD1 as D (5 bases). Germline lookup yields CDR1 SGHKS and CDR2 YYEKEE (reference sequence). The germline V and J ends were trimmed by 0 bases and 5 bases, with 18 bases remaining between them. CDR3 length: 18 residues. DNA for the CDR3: TGTGCCAGCAGCTTGGATAGGGGAGGAGCGTGGAATAATTCACCCCTCCACTTT. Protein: CASSLDRGGAWNNSPLHF.

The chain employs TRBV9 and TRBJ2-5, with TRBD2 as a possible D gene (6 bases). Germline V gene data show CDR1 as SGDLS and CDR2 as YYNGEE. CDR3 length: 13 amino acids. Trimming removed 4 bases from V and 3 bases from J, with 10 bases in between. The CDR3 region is CASSHPGEETQYF. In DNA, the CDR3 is TGTGCCAGCAGCCATCCGGGGGAAGAGACCCAGTACTTC. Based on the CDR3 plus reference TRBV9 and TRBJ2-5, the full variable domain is DSGVTQTPKHLITATGQRVTLRCSPRSGDLSVYWYQQSLDQGLQFLIQYYNGEERAKGNILERFSAQQFPDLHSELNLSSLELGDSALYFCASSHPGEETQYFGPGTRLLVL.

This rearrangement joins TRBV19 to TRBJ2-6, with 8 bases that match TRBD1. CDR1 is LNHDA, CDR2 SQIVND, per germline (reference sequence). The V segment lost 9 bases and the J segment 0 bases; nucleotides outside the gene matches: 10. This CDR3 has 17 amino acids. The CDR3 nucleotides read TGTGCCAGCGACAGGGGCACATTTTCCTCTGGGGCCAACGTCCTGACTTTC. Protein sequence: CASDRGTFSSGANVLTF.

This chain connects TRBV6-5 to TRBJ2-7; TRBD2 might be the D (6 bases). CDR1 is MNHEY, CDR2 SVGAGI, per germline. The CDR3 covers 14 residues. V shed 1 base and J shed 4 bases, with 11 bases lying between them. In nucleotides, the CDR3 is TGTGCCAGCAGTTACTTGAGACTAGGTTACGAGCAGTACTTC. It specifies CASSYLRLGYEQYF.

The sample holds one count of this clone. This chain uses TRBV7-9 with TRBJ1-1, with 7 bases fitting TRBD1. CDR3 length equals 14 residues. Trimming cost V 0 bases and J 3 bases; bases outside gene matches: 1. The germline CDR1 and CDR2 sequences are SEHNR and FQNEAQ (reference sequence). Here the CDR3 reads CASSLAQGDTEAFF. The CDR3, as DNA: TGTGCCAGCAGCTTAGCTCAGGGGGACACTGAAGCTTTCTTT.

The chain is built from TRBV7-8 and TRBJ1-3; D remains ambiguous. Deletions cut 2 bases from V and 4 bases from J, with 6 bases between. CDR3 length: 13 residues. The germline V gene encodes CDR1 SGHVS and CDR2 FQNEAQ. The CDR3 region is CASSLTPGNTIYF. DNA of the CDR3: TGTGCCAGCAGCTTAACTCCCGGAAACACCATATATTTT.

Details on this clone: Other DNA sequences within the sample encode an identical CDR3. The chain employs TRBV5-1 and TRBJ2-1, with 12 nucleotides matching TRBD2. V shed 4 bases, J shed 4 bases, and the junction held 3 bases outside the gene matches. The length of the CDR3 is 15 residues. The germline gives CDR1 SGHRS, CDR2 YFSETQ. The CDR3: CASSPGLAGYNEQFF. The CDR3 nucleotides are TGCGCCAGCAGCCCAGGACTAGCGGGGTACAATGAGCAGTTCTTC.